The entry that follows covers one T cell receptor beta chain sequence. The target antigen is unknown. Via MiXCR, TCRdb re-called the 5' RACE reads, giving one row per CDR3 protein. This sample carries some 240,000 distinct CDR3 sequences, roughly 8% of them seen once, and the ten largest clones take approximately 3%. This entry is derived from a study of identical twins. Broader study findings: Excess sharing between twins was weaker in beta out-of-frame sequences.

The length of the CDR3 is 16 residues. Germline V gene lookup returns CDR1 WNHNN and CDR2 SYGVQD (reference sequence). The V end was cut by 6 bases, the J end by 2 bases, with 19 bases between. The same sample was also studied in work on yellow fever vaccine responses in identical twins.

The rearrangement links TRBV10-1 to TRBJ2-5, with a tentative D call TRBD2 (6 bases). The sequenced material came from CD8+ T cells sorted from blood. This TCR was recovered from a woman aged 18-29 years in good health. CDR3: CASSHVMGGGQETQYF. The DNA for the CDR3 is TGCGCCAGCAGCCATGTCATGGGGGGTGGACAAGAGACCCAGTACTTC.